What follows describes a single TCR beta chain. A much more abundant neighbour one base away suggests this may be a read error. This entry is derived from a study of blood T cells in healthy people across ages. In the study overall: About one barcoded TCR beta cDNA was captured per two T cells.

A second PCR, run for about 7 to 11 cycles, used a sample-barcoded 5' primer plus a J-beta primer mix. Each of the cDNA molecules was tagged by a template-switch adaptor with 12 random nucleotides. TCRdb recomputed calls from the 5' RACE reads with MiXCR, one row per CDR3 protein. The sample records 700,000 to 800,000 distinct CDR3 sequences, roughly 47% being singletons. The trim removed 4 bases at V and 0 bases at J, leaving 3 bases unmatched. The CDR3 covers 15 residues. Per the germline V gene, CDR1 is SQVTM and CDR2 is ANQGSEA. Isolated PBMCs totaled at least 6.5 million in each sample. The sequence was obtained from a woman aged 55-70 years in good health. This sequence joins TRBV29-1 and TRBJ2-6; 7 nucleotides line up with TRBD1. The sample taken for sequencing was blood. CDR3 protein: CSVGDSSSGANVLTF. CDR3 nucleotides: TGCAGCGTTGGGGACAGTAGCTCTGGGGCCAACGTCCTGACTTTC. Together with reference TRBV29-1 and TRBJ2-6, the CDR3 gives the full variable domain: SAVISQKPSRDICQRGTSLTIQCQVDSQVTMMFWYRQQPGQSLTLIATANQGSEATYESGFVIDKFPISRPNLTFSTLTVSNMSPEDSSIYLCSVGDSSSGANVLTFGAGSRLTVL.